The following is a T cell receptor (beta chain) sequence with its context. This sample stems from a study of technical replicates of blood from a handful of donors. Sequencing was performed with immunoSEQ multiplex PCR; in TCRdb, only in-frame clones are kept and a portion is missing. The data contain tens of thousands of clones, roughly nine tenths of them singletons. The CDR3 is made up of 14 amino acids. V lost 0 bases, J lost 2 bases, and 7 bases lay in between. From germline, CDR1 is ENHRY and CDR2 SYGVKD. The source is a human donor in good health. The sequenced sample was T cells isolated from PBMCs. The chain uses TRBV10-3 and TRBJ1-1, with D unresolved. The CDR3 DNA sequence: TGTGCCATCAGTGAGTCAGGAGCTAACACTGAAGCTTTCTTT. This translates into CAISESGANTEAFF.